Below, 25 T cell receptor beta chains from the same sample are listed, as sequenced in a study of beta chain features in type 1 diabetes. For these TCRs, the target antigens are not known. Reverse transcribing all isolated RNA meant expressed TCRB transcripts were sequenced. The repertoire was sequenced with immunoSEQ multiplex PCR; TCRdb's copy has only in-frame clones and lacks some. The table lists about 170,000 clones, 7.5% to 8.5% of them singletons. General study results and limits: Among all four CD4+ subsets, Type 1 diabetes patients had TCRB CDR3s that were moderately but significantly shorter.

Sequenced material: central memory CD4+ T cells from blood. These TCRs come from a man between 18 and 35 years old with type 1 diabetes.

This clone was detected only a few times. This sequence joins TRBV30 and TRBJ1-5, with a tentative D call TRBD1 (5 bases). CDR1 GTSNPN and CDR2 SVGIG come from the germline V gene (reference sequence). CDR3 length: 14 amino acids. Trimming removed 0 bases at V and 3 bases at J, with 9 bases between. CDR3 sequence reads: CAWSVQATNQPQHF. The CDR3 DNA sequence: TGTGCCTGGAGTGTACAGGCTACCAATCAGCCCCAGCATTTT.

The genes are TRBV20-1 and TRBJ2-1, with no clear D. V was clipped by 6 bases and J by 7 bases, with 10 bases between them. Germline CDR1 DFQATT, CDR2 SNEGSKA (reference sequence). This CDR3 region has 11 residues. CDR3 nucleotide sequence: TGCAGTGCCCAGACTCCAAATGAGCAGTTCTTC. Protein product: CSAQTPNEQFF.

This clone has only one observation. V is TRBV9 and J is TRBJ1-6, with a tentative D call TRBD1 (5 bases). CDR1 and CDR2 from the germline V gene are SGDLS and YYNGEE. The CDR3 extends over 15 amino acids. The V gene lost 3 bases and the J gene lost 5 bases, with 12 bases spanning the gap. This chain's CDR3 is CASSETGTHNSPLHF. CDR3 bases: TGTGCCAGCAGCGAGACCGGGACTCATAATTCACCCCTCCACTTT.

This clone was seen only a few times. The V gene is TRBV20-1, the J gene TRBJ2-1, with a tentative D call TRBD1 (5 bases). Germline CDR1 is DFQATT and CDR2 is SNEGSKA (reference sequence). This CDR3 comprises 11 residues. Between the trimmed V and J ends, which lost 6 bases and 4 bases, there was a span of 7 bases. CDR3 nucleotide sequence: TGCAGTGCCAGGGTGTACAATGAGCAGTTCTTC. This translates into CSARVYNEQFF.

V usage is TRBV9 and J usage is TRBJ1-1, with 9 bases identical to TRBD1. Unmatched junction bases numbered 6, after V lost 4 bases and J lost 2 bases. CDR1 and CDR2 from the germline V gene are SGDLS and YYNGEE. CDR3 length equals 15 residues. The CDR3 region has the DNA TGTGCCAGCAGCCCAGGACAGGGGTTTAACACTGAAGCTTTCTTT. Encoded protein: CASSPGQGFNTEAFF. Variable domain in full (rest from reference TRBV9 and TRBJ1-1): DSGVTQTPKHLITATGQRVTLRCSPRSGDLSVYWYQQSLDQGLQFLIQYYNGEERAKGNILERFSAQQFPDLHSELNLSSLELGDSALYFCASSPGQGFNTEAFFGQGTRLTVV.

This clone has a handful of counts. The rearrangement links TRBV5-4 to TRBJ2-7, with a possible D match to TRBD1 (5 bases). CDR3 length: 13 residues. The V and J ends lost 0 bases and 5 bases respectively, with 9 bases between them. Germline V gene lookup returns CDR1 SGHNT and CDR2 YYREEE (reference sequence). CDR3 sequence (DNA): TGTGCCAGCAGCTTGGACAGGATCCACGAGCAGTACTTC. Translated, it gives CASSLDRIHEQYF. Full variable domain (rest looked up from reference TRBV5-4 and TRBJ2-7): ETGVTQSPTHLIKTRGQQVTLRCSSQSGHNTVSWYQQALGQGPQFIFQYYREEENGRGNFPPRFSGLQFPNYSSELNVNALELDDSALYLCASSLDRIHEQYFGPGTRLTVT.

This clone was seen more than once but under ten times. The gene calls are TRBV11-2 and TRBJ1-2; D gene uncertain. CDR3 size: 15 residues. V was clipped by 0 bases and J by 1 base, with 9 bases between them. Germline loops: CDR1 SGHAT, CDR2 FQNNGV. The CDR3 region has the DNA TGTGCCAGCAGCTTAGATTCCGCGGTTAACTATGGCTACACCTTC. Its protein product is CASSLDSAVNYGYTF. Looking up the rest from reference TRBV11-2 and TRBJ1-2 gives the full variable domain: EAGVAQSPRYKIIEKRQSVAFWCNPISGHATLYWYQQILGQGPKLLIQFQNNGVVDDSQLPKDRFSAERLKGVDSTLKIQPAKLEDSAVYLCASSLDSAVNYGYTFGSGTRLTVV.

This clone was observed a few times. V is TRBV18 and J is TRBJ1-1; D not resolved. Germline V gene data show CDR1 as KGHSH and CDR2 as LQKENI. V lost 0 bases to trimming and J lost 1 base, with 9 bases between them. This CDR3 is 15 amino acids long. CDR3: CASSPPSVSNTEAFF. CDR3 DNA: TGTGCCAGCTCACCACCTTCAGTGTCGAACACTGAAGCTTTCTTT.

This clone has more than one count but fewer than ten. The CDR3 here is CASSRQGNTDTQYF. DNA for the CDR3: TGTGCCAGCAGCAGACAGGGGAACACAGATACGCAGTATTTT. This rearrangement joins TRBV7-2 to TRBJ2-3; TRBD1 agrees at 8 bases. The CDR3 is made up of 14 amino acids. V was clipped by 5 bases and J by 2 bases; unmatched bases: 3. Per the germline V gene, CDR1 is SGHTA and CDR2 is FQGNSA.

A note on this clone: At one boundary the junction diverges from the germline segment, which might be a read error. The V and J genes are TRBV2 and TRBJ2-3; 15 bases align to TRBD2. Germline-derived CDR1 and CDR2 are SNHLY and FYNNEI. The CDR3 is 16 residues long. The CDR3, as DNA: TGTGCCAGCAGCGAAGGGACTAGCGGGGGGCGGGTTACGCAGTATTTT. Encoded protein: CASSEGTSGGRVTQYF.

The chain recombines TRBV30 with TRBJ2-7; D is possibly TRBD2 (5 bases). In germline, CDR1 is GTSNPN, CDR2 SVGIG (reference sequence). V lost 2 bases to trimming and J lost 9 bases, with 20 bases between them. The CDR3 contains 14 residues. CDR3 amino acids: CAWSKGNGPAGQYF. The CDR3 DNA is TGTGCCTGGAGTAAAGGGAATGGTCCCGCGGGGCAGTACTTC.

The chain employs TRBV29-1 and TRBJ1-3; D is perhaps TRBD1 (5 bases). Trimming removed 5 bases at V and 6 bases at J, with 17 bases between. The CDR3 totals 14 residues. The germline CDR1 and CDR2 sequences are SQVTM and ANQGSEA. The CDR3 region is CSVLLGGEANTIYF. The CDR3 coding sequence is TGCAGCGTTCTTTTGGGAGGGGAGGCAAACACCATATATTTT.

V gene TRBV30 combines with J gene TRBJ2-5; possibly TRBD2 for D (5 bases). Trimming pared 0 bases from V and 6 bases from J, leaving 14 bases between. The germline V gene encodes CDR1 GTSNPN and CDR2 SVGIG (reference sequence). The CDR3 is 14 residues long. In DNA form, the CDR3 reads TGTGCCTGGAGTGTACGCGGGTTGATCCAGACCCAGTACTTC. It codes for CAWSVRGLIQTQYF.

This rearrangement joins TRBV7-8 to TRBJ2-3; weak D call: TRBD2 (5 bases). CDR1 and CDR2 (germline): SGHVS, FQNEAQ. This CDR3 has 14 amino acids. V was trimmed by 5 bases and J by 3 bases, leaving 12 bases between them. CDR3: CASSRTVATDTQYF. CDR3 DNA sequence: TGTGCCAGCAGCCGAACAGTAGCGACAGATACGCAGTATTTT.

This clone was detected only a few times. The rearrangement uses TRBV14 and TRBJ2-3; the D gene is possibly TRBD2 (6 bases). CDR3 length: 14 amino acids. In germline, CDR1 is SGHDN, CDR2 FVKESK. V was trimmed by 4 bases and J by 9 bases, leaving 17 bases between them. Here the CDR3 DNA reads TGTGCCAGCAGCCCCCTACTAGGACGGGGGACGCAGTATTTT. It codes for CASSPLLGRGTQYF.

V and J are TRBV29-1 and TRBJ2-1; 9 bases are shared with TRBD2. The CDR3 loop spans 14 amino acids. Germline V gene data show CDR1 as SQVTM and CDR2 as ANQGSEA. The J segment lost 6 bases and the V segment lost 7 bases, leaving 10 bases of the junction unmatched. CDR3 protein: CSGLAGGGANEQFF. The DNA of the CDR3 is TGCAGCGGGCTAGCCGGCGGGGGGGCCAATGAGCAGTTCTTC.

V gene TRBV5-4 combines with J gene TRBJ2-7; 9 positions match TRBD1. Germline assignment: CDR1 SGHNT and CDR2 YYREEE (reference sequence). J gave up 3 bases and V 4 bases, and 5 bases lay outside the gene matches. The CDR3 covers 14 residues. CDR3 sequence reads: CASSGAGQGYEQYF. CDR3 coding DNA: TGTGCCAGCAGCGGGGCGGGACAGGGCTACGAGCAGTACTTC.

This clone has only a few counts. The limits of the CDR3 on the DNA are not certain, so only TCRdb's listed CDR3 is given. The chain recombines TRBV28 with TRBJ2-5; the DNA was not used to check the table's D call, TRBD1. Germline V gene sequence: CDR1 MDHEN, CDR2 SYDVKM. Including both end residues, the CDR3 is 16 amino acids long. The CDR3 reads CASSTSRTGKKQTQYF.

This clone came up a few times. The CDR3 protein is CASSLNHGSPLHF. In DNA, the CDR3 is TGTGCCAGCAGTTTAAACCACGGGTCACCCCTCCACTTT. The J gene is TRBJ1-6, the V gene TRBV28; no clear D gene. The CDR3 is 13 residues long. Trimming pared 2 bases from V and 10 bases from J, leaving 9 bases between. Germline lookup yields CDR1 MDHEN and CDR2 SYDVKM.

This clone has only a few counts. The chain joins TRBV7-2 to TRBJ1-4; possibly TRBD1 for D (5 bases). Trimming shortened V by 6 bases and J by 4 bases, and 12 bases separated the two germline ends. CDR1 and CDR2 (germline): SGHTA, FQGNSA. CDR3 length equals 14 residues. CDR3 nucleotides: TGTGCCAGCAGACGACCGGGGGGTAATGAAAAACTGTTTTTT. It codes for CASRRPGGNEKLFF.

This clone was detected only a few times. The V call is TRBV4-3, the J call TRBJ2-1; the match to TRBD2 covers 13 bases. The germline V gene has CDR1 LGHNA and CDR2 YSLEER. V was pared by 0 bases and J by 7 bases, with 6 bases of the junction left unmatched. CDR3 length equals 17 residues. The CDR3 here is CASSQESGLAGYNEQFF. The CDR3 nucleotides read TGCGCCAGCAGCCAAGAATCGGGACTAGCGGGGTATAATGAGCAGTTCTTC.

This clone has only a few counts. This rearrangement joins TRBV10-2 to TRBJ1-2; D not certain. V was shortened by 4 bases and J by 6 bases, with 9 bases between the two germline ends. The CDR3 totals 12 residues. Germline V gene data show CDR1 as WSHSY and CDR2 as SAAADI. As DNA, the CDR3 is TGCGCCAGCAGTGTGAGGCTGAATGGCTACACCTTC. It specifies CASSVRLNGYTF.

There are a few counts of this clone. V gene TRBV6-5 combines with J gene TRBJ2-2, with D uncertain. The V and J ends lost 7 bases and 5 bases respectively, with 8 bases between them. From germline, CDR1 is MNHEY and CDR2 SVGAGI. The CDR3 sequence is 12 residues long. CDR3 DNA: TGTGCCAGCACCCAACAAACCGGGGAGCTGTTTTTT. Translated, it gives CASTQQTGELFF.

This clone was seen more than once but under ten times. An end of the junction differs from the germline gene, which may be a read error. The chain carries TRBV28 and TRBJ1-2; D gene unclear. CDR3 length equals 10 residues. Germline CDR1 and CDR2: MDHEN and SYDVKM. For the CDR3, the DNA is TGTGCCAGCAGTTCCCGCGTCCAAGACTTC. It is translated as CASSSRVQDF.

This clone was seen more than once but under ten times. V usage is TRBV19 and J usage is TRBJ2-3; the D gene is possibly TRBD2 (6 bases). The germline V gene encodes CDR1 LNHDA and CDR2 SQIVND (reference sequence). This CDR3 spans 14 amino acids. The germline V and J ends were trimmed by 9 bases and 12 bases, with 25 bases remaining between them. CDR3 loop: CASRPGLPLPTQYF. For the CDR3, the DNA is TGTGCCAGCCGCCCGGGACTCCCTCTACCCACCCAGTATTTT.